These 15 T cell receptor beta chains were sequenced from one sample in a study of graft-versus-host responses after intestinal transplantation. These receptors are not linked to any known antigen. TCRdb keeps only in-frame clones here, not all; method: immunoSEQ multiplex PCR. Here the sample spans over 85,000 clones, just under 95% being singletons. The source was unstimulated CD8+ T cells sorted from spleen or lymph node cells, collected before intestinal transplant. All receptors come from a human donor who received an intestinal transplant.

The chain links TRBV9 to TRBJ2-7; no reliable D call. The ends were cut back, 0 bases at V and 5 bases at J, with 9 bases in the middle. The germline V gene has CDR1 SGDLS and CDR2 YYNGEE. CDR3 size: 13 residues. The CDR3 DNA is TGTGCCAGCAGCGTAGTGTCTCCCCACGAGCAGTACTTC. Translating it yields CASSVVSPHEQYF.

The chain is built from TRBV9 and TRBJ2-7; 7 bases agree with TRBD1. Germline V CDR1 and CDR2: SGDLS, YYNGEE. CDR3 length: 14 amino acids. J lost 5 bases, V lost 4 bases, and 9 bases had no gene match. CDR3 coding DNA: TGTGCCAGCAGCTCTCGCGCTCAGGGGGACGAGCAGTACTTC. Its translation is CASSSRAQGDEQYF.

V gene TRBV29-1 combines with J gene TRBJ2-7, with 7 bases matching TRBD2. Germline loops: CDR1 SQVTM, CDR2 ANQGSEA. V was pared by 7 bases and J by 5 bases, with 11 bases of the junction left unmatched. The CDR3 runs to 13 residues. The CDR3 protein is CSATGTIPNEQYF. DNA for the CDR3: TGCAGCGCCACCGGGACTATCCCTAACGAGCAGTACTTC.

The chain couples TRBV28 to TRBJ2-5; 12 nucleotides match TRBD2. The J segment lost 5 bases and the V segment lost 4 bases, leaving 11 bases of the junction unmatched. This CDR3 contains 17 residues. Germline lookup yields CDR1 MDHEN and CDR2 SYDVKM. CDR3 amino acids: CASSSPSGRAFRETQYF. The CDR3 coding sequence is TGTGCCAGCAGTTCGCCTAGCGGGAGGGCCTTCCGGGAGACCCAGTACTTC.

V usage is TRBV19 and J usage is TRBJ2-1; D is uncertain. CDR1 is LNHDA and CDR2 is SQIVND in the germline V gene (reference sequence). Trimming took off 3 bases at V and 2 bases at J, with 11 bases between the two ends. The CDR3 is made up of 15 amino acids. CDR3 sequence (DNA): TGTGCCAGTAGTATCCAATCGGACCCCTACAATGAGCAGTTCTTC. It codes for CASSIQSDPYNEQFF.

The chain uses TRBV4-1 and TRBJ2-1; either TRBD1 or TRBD2 may fit D (6 bases each). Germline CDR1 and CDR2: MGHRA and YSYEKL. The germline V and J ends were trimmed by 4 bases and 10 bases, with 20 bases remaining between them. The CDR3 length is 15 residues. The CDR3 region is CASSPPAGPGAEQFF. The DNA of the CDR3 is TGCGCCAGCAGCCCCCCGGCGGGCCCGGGGGCAGAGCAGTTCTTC.

This chain uses TRBV10-3 with TRBJ1-2, with D perhaps TRBD1 (5 bases). Trimming cost V 10 bases and J 1 base, with 13 bases left between them. CDR3 length: 13 residues. Germline CDR1 ENHRY, CDR2 SYGVKD. The chain's CDR3 is CASREGINYGYTF. As DNA, the CDR3 is TGTGCCAGCAGAGAGGGGATTAACTATGGCTACACCTTC.

The rearrangement joins TRBV13 to TRBJ1-1; D remains ambiguous. V dropped 5 bases and J dropped 0 bases, with 19 bases sitting between them. Germline V gives CDR1 PRHDT, CDR2 FYEKMQ (reference sequence). The CDR3 totals 17 residues. The CDR3 here is CASSSRDPTPLNTEAFF. The CDR3 region has the DNA TGTGCCAGCAGCAGCAGAGACCCAACACCACTGAACACTGAAGCTTTCTTT.

This clone was recorded once. The chain is built from TRBV7-3 and TRBJ2-1; D is undetermined. This CDR3 has 15 residues. Trimming shortened V by 6 bases and J by 9 bases, and 21 bases separated the two germline ends. Germline assignment: CDR1 SGHTA and CDR2 FQGTGA. CDR3 amino acids: CASSQEAGAIGEQFF. The CDR3 DNA follows: TGTGCCAGCAGTCAAGAGGCTGGAGCGATCGGTGAGCAGTTCTTC.

J is TRBJ2-7 and V is TRBV5-4; weak D call: TRBD1 (5 bases). The CDR3 contains 14 residues. CDR1 and CDR2 from the germline V gene are SGHNT and YYREEE (reference sequence). V was pared by 8 bases and J by 5 bases, with 20 bases between. Here the CDR3 reads CASTPWGTRHEQYF. The DNA of the CDR3 is TGTGCCAGTACCCCTTGGGGCACCCGCCACGAGCAGTACTTC.

This chain uses TRBV9 with TRBJ2-7; D gene ambiguous. Trimming stripped 0 bases from V and 4 bases from J, with 8 bases between. Per germline, CDR1 SGDLS and CDR2 YYNGEE. The CDR3 loop spans 13 amino acids. CDR3 sequence (DNA): TGTGCCAGCAGCGTAGGCCCCGCTTACGAGCAGTACTTC. Translated, it gives CASSVGPAYEQYF.

This clone has just one count. This CDR3 is also generated by other DNA sequences in the sample. The chain recombines TRBV9 with TRBJ1-5; D is possibly TRBD1 (6 bases). The CDR3 runs to 15 residues. V lost 0 bases, J lost 4 bases, and 11 bases lay in between. Germline CDR1 SGDLS, CDR2 YYNGEE. For the CDR3, the DNA is TGTGCCAGCAGCGTAGGGGGGGGGCTTAATCAGCCCCAGCATTTT. It codes for CASSVGGGLNQPQHF.

The V gene is TRBV7-2, the J gene TRBJ2-3; 7 bases align to TRBD2. Germline loops: CDR1 SGHTA, CDR2 FQGNSA. Trimming at V came to 3 bases and at J to 2 bases, leaving 5 bases not matched to a gene. The CDR3 totals 15 residues. DNA of the CDR3: TGTGCCAGCAGCTTTCTAGCGGTACCCACAGATACGCAGTATTTT. Protein: CASSFLAVPTDTQYF.

V usage is TRBV11-2 and J usage is TRBJ1-2, with unresolved D. Trimming stripped 1 base from V and 4 bases from J, with 13 bases between. The length of the CDR3 is 15 residues. CDR1 is SGHAT and CDR2 is FQNNGV in the germline V gene. The DNA for the CDR3 is TGTGCCAGCAGCTTAGGGCCCCAAGGGAGCTATGGCTACACCTTC. The encoded protein is CASSLGPQGSYGYTF.

This clone was counted once. The chain links TRBV12-5 to TRBJ2-5; 10 nucleotides align to TRBD1. Per the germline V gene, CDR1 is LGHNT and CDR2 is FRNRAP. The CDR3 consists of 15 residues. J was trimmed by 6 bases and V by 1 base; bases with no gene match: 5. The CDR3 sequence is CASGLAPTGGQTQYF. The CDR3 DNA reads as TGTGCTAGTGGTTTGGCCCCGACAGGGGGCCAGACCCAGTACTTC.